What follows are 3 T cell receptor beta chains derived from one specimen sequenced in a study of tumor and adjacent non-tumor tissue in lung cancer. No cell sorting was done before RNA was extracted from the tissue. The normal lung tissue was taken more than 3 cm from the tumor edge. TCRbeta libraries were built with three rounds of nested PCR, modified from ARM-PCR. Each CDR3 protein is one row after TCRdb ran MiXCR on the multiplex PCR reads. In the table there are fewer than 55,000 distinct CDR3 sequences, 60% to 70% of which are singletons. Input material: distant non-tumor lung tissue. These TCRs come from a woman between 40 and 50 years old with non-small cell lung cancer.

Comment on this clonotype: A much larger clone differs by one base, so this may be a read error. The V gene is TRBV5-5, the J gene TRBJ2-2, with TRBD1 identical over 8 bases. This CDR3 contains 15 residues. The V gene's germline CDR1 is SGHKS and CDR2 YYEKEE (reference sequence). This CDR3 is CASGLPGTGTGELFF. The DNA of the CDR3 is TGTGCCAGCGGCTTGCCCGGGACAGGCACCGGGGAGCTGTTTTTT.

The chain has TRBV5-5 and TRBJ1-6, with 10 bases aligning to TRBD1. The germline gives CDR1 SGHKS, CDR2 YYEKEE (reference sequence). There are 13 residues in the CDR3. The V segment lost 10 bases and the J segment 9 bases; nucleotides outside the gene matches: 7. The CDR3 region is CAGSGQGGSPLHF. The CDR3 DNA sequence: TGTGCCGGAAGTGGACAGGGGGGTTCACCCCTCCACTTT. Full variable domain (rest looked up from reference TRBV5-5 and TRBJ1-6): DAGVTQSPTHLIKTRGQQVTLRCSPISGHKSVSWYQQVLGQGPQFIFQYYEKEERGRGNFPDRFSARQFPNYSSELNVNALLLGDSALYLCAGSGQGGSPLHFGNGTRLTVT.

This chain joins TRBV11-2 and TRBJ1-3, with 9 bases matching TRBD1. Germline CDR1 and CDR2: SGHAT and FQNNGV. This CDR3 is 15 amino acids long. Written as DNA, the CDR3 is TGTAGCAGCAGGCGGACAGGGGACTCTGGAAACACCATATATTTT. It is translated as CSSRRTGDSGNTIYF.